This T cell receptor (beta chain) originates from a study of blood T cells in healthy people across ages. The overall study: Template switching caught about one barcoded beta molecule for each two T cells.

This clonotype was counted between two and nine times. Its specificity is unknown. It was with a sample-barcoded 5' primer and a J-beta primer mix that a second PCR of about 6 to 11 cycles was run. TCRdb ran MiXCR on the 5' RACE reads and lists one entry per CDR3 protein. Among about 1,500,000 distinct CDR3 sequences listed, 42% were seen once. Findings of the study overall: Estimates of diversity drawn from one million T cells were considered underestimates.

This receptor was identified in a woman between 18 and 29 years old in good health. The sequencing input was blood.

CDR3 loop: CASSFLGLAGIQETQYF. CDR3 in DNA: TGCGCCAGCAGCTTCCTGGGACTAGCGGGAATCCAAGAGACCCAGTACTTC. This chain uses TRBV5-1 with TRBJ2-5, with 13 nucleotides matching TRBD2. J gave up 1 base and V 2 bases, and 5 bases lay outside the gene matches. CDR1 and CDR2 from the germline V gene are SGHRS and YFSETQ. The CDR3 sequence is 17 residues long.